The next 5 T cell receptor beta chains were all read from a single sample in a study of CD8 T cells in ankylosing spondylitis. These TCRs' antigens remain unknown. Notes on the study in general: Roughly 8 highly homologous variants formed a TCR beta motif that appeared characteristic of ankylosing spondylitis blood.

Each CDR3 protein gets one entry after TCRdb re-called the 5' RACE reads with MiXCR. The repertoire holds roughly 370,000 distinct CDR3 sequences, with 20% to 25% as singletons. The sample consisted of blood, either unsorted or a sorted T cell fraction (not recorded which). The receptors were gathered from a male donor with ankylosing spondylitis.

This sequence joins TRBV24-1 and TRBJ2-5; unclear D gene. Trimming took 5 bases from V and 1 from J, leaving 7 bases between them. Germline values: CDR1 KGHDR, CDR2 SFDVKD. This CDR3 has 13 residues. CDR3 DNA sequence: TGTGCCACCAGTGGAGCCGCCCAAGAGACCCAGTACTTC. Residues: CATSGAAQETQYF.

The chain carries TRBV20-1 and TRBJ2-5, with no clear D. The ends were cut back, 0 bases at V and 5 bases at J, with 16 bases in the middle. CDR3 size: 15 residues. Germline assignment: CDR1 DFQATT and CDR2 SNEGSKA (reference sequence). CDR3 nucleotides: TGCAGTGCTAGAGAGTCGACTGGCTTAAGGGAGACCCAGTACTTC. The encoded protein is CSARESTGLRETQYF.

CDR3 protein: CSAARLEQGITGELFF. The DNA of the CDR3 is TGCAGTGCTGCGCGGCTGGAACAGGGGATTACCGGGGAGCTGTTTTTT. V and J are TRBV20-1 and TRBJ2-2; 7 bases align to TRBD1. Germline V lookup: CDR1 DFQATT, CDR2 SNEGSKA (reference sequence). The trim removed 5 bases at V and 5 bases at J, leaving 14 bases unmatched. This CDR3 is built from 16 residues.

This clonotype showed up just a few times. The chain uses TRBV7-2 and TRBJ2-7; D not certain. CDR3 length: 12 amino acids. V was trimmed by 1 base and J by 5 bases, leaving 6 bases between them. Germline V gene data show CDR1 as SGHTA and CDR2 as FQGNSA. CDR3 bases: TGTGCCAGCAGCTTAGACCATGACGAGCAGTACTTC. Its translation: CASSLDHDEQYF. Combining the CDR3 with reference TRBV7-2 and TRBJ2-7 gives the whole variable domain GAGVSQSPSNKVTEKGKDVELRCDPISGHTALYWYRQSLGQGLEFLIYFQGNSAPDKSGLPSDRFSAERTGGSVSTLTIQRTQQEDSAVYLCASSLDHDEQYFGPGTRLTVT.

The chain employs TRBV5-1 and TRBJ2-7, with TRBD2 identical over 8 bases. The CDR3 sequence is 15 residues long. Germline CDR1 SGHRS, CDR2 YFSETQ. The junction had 9 bases not matched to a gene; V was cut back by 4 bases and J by 3 bases. Here the CDR3 reads CASSPSGGADYEQYF. CDR3 bases: TGCGCCAGCAGCCCCAGCGGGGGCGCCGACTACGAGCAGTACTTC. The whole variable domain, remainder taken from reference TRBV5-1 and TRBJ2-7, is KAGVTQTPRYLIKTRGQQVTLSCSPISGHRSVSWYQQTPGQGLQFLFEYFSETQRNKGNFPGRFSGRQFSNSRSEMNVSTLELGDSALYLCASSPSGGADYEQYFGPGTRLTVT.